The T cell receptor (beta chain) under discussion was sequenced for a study of Ad26.COV2.S vaccination and SARS-CoV-2 variants. Study overall: Administration of Ad26.COV2.S was intramuscular, either once or twice 56 days apart.

Treatment noted: 15 to 20 received Ad26.COV2.S at low or high dose, single or two shots; several received placebo; per-sample allocation not given. Specimen acquisition occurred on day 63 following the initial vaccine or placebo injection. The CDR3 is made up of 13 amino acids. Germline loops: CDR1 SGHTA, CDR2 FQGTGA. V lost 5 bases and J lost 5; bases outside the gene matches: 4. Study-wide results and caveats: Vaccinated individuals (as opposed to placebo recipients) had higher spike-specific TCR breadth. The TCR breadth and depth analyses may have produced an underestimate of total T cell responses.

Repertoires were generated with immunoSEQ multiplex PCR, while TCRdb's copy carries only in-frame clones and drops some. The sample includes hundreds of thousands of clones, about 88% of them seen just once. In regard to this clone: Its antigen is as yet unknown.

V usage is TRBV7-3 and J usage is TRBJ1-2; 8 nucleotides match TRBD1. The sequence derives from a person aged 18-60 years who received the Ad26.COV2.S COVID-19 vaccine or a placebo. Material: peripheral blood, obtained in a trial of Ad26.COV2.S vaccine versus placebo. DNA for the CDR3: TGTGCCAGCAGCGCAGGACAGGGATATGGCTACACCTTC. Translation gives CASSAGQGYGYTF.